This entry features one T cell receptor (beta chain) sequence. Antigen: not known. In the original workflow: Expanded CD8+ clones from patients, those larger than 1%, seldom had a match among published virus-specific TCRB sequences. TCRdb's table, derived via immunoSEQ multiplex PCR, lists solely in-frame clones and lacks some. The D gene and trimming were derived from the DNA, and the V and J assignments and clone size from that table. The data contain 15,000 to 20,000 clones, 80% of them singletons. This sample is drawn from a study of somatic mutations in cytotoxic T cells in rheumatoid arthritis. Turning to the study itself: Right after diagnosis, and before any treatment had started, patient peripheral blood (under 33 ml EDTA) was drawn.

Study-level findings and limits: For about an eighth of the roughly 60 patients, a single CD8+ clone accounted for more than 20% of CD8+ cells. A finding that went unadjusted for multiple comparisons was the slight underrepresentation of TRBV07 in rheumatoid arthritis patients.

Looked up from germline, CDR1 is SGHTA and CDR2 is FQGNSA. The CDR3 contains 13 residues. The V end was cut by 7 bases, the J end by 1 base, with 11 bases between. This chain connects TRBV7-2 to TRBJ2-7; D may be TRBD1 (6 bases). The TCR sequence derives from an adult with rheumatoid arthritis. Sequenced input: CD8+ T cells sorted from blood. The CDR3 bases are TGTGCCAGCACCGGACAGTCTTCCTACGAGCAGTACTTC. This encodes CASTGQSSYEQYF.